This passage covers 3 T cell receptor beta chains from one sample sequenced in a study of blood T cell repertoires in COVID-19. Repertoires were generated with immunoSEQ multiplex PCR, while TCRdb's copy carries only in-frame clones and drops some. The sample contains a few hundred thousand clones, around 87% of which appear only once. Sequences were obtained from PBMCs or T cells enriched from blood (not recorded which). The origin of the receptors is a middle-aged man in a cohort exposed to, infected with or recovered from COVID-19 (not recorded which).

The rearrangement joins TRBV7-7 to TRBJ2-1, with TRBD1 identical over 10 bases. The CDR3 spans 14 residues. Germline V lookup: CDR1 SSHAT, CDR2 FNYEAQ (reference sequence). After removal of 5 bases from V and 9 bases from J, the junction contained 7 bases not matched to a gene. This chain's CDR3 is CASSQTGQGSEQFF. The CDR3 region has the DNA TGTGCCAGCAGCCAGACGGGACAGGGGTCTGAGCAGTTCTTC.

This clone was found a few times. The chain links TRBV7-2 to TRBJ2-7; 8 nucleotides align to TRBD1. The CDR3 contains 14 residues. J gave up 0 bases and V 5 bases, and 3 bases lay outside the gene matches. In germline, CDR1 is SGHTA, CDR2 FQGNSA. The chain's CDR3 is CASSRDRNSYEQYF. The CDR3 coding sequence is TGTGCCAGCAGCCGGGACAGGAACTCCTACGAGCAGTACTTC.

The chain recombines TRBV18 with TRBJ1-1; D gene uncertain. V was pared by 6 bases and J by 1 base, with 9 bases between. CDR1 KGHSH and CDR2 LQKENI come from the germline V gene. CDR3 length: 13 residues. In DNA form, the CDR3 reads TGTGCCAGCTCGAACGGTGGGAACACTGAAGCTTTCTTT. It specifies CASSNGGNTEAFF.